One sample yielded the 8 T cell receptor beta chains listed below, sequenced in a study of T cells in Graves' hyperthyroidism and ophthalmopathy. Researchers amplified the TCR beta CDR3 regions from RNA transcripts. The TCR CDR3 was amplified in a first-round RT-PCR using the HTBI primer set. TCRdb used MiXCR to reprocess the multiplex PCR reads, holding one entry per CDR3 protein. The top ten clones hold about 3.5% of a sample with about 360,000 distinct CDR3 sequences, under 20% of them seen once. Sequencing used blood. The receptor source for this set is a woman between 18 and 29 years old with Graves' hyperthyroidism.

The rearrangement joins TRBV6-5 to TRBJ2-7; possibly TRBD2 for D (5 bases). Trimming pared 2 bases from V and 4 bases from J, leaving 21 bases between. This CDR3 spans 17 amino acids. CDR1 and CDR2 (germline): MNHEY, SVGAGI. The CDR3 DNA is TGTGCCAGCAGTTACGAAATGAGGGATAGGAGCAAGTACGAGCAGTACTTC. It is translated as CASSYEMRDRSKYEQYF.

Ten or more counts support this clonotype. This chain joins TRBV6-1 and TRBJ1-5; D gene uncertain. Germline loops: CDR1 MNHNS, CDR2 SASEGT. V was cut by 2 bases and J by 0 bases, with 14 bases left in between. This CDR3 has 17 residues. For the CDR3, the DNA is TGTGCCAGCAGTGAAATCGTCCAGGCATATAGCAATCAGCCCCAGCATTTT. Its protein is CASSEIVQAYSNQPQHF.

This clonotype was detected many times. This sequence joins TRBV7-9 and TRBJ2-7, with D possibly called TRBD1 or TRBD2 (7 bases each). This CDR3 comprises 16 residues. V was shortened by 5 bases and J by 3 bases, with 20 bases between the two germline ends. CDR1 and CDR2 from the germline V gene are SEHNR and FQNEAQ (reference sequence). The CDR3 coding sequence is TGTGCCAGCAGCCAAATTGACAGGGAGGGCGACTACGAGCAGTACTTC. Protein product: CASSQIDREGDYEQYF.

This clonotype was seen ten or more times. The V gene is TRBV5-1, the J gene TRBJ2-4; possibly TRBD1 for D (5 bases). The germline CDR1 and CDR2 sequences are SGHRS and YFSETQ. This CDR3 comprises 15 residues. Trimming took 0 bases from V and 0 from J, leaving 7 bases between them. CDR3 sequence reads: CASSLEGVAKNIQYF. The CDR3 bases are TGCGCCAGCAGCTTGGAAGGGGTAGCCAAAAACATTCAGTACTTC.

This clonotype occurred many times. V and J are TRBV6-1 and TRBJ1-2, with TRBD1 as a possible D gene (6 bases). Trimming stripped 6 bases from V and 3 bases from J, with 11 bases between. This CDR3 contains 13 residues. Germline loops: CDR1 MNHNS, CDR2 SASEGT. CDR3 in amino acids: CASRTGIYYGYTF. In nucleotides, the CDR3 is TGTGCCAGCAGAACAGGGATTTACTATGGCTACACCTTC.

This clonotype showed up many times. V and J are TRBV7-9 and TRBJ2-7; D may be TRBD2 (6 bases). Germline assignment: CDR1 SEHNR and CDR2 FQNEAQ (reference sequence). Trimming pared 3 bases from V and 3 bases from J, leaving 9 bases between. The CDR3 is 13 residues long. The CDR3 DNA sequence: TGTGCCAGCAGCTTCACTAGCTACTACGAGCAGTACTTC. This encodes CASSFTSYYEQYF.

This chain links TRBV2 with TRBJ2-5; no clear D. The germline gives CDR1 SNHLY, CDR2 FYNNEI. The CDR3 loop spans 14 amino acids. Trimming removed 4 bases at V and 1 base at J, with 10 bases between. The CDR3 bases are TGTGCCAGCAGTGGGGTCAGTTTCCAAGAGACCCAGTACTTC. It codes for CASSGVSFQETQYF.

This clonotype was seen at least ten times. The chain is built from TRBV2 and TRBJ1-1; D is ambiguous. CDR1 SNHLY and CDR2 FYNNEI come from the germline V gene. The CDR3 length is 12 residues. Trimming removed 7 bases at V and 1 base at J, with 7 bases between. CDR3 bases: TGTGCCAGCAATTCGGGGAACACTGAAGCTTTCTTT. Its protein is CASNSGNTEAFF. Drawing the rest from reference TRBV2 and TRBJ1-1, the complete variable domain is EPEVTQTPSHQVTQMGQEVILRCVPISNHLYFYWYRQILGQKVEFLVSFYNNEISEKSEIFDDQFSVERPDGSNFTLKIRSTKLEDSAMYFCASNSGNTEAFFGQGTRLTVV.